This TCR beta chain was observed in a study of radiation and T cells in renal cell carcinoma. Libraries were prepared by immunoSEQ multiplex PCR; TCRdb keeps only in-frame clonotypes and omits some of them. Altogether approximately 150,000 clones are present, 70% to 90% being singletons, with the ten largest covering 17%. This sample's time point: blood 4 weeks post-SBRT, at nephrectomy. Treatment reported: 15 Gy SBRT to primary tumor, nephrectomy 4 weeks later. Nephrectomy followed 15 Gy stereotactic body radiation by 4 weeks. After SBRT, blood was collected at 2 and 4 weeks, plus baseline. Germline CDR1 is SQVTM and CDR2 is ANQGSEA. CDR3 length: 12 residues. Trimming took off 4 bases at V and 2 bases at J, with 8 bases between the two ends.

The receptor's source is a woman between 45 and 60 years old with renal cell carcinoma. This chain links TRBV29-1 with TRBJ2-5; D is unresolved. Sequencing was performed on blood, taken from a patient whose treatment included radiotherapy and nephrectomy. The CDR3 protein is CSVGHLQETQYF. The CDR3, as DNA: TGCAGCGTTGGACACCTTCAAGAGACCCAGTACTTC.